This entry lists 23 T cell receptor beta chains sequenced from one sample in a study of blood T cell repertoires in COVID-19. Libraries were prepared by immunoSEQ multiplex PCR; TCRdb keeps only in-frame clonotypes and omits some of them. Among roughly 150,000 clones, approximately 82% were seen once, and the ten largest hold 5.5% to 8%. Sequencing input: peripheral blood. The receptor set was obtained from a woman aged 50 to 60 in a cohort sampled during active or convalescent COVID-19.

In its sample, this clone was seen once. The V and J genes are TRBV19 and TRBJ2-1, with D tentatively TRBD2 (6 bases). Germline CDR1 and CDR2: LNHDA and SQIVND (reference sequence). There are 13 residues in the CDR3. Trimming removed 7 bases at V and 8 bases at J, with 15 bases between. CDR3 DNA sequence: TGTGCCAGTAACGGCGGGGCCTCGGATGAGCAGTTCTTC. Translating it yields CASNGGASDEQFF. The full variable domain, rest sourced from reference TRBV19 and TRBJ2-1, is DGGITQSPKYLFRKEGQNVTLSCEQNLNHDAMYWYRQDPGQGLRLIYYSQIVNDFQKGDIAEGYSVSREKKESFPLTVTSAQKNPTAFYLCASNGGASDEQFFGPGTRLTVL.

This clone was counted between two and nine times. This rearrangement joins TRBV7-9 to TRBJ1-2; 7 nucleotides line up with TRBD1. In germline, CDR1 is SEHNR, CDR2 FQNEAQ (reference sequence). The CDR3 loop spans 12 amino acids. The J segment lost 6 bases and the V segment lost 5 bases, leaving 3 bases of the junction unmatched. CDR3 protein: CASSRQGNGYTF. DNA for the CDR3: TGTGCCAGCAGCCGACAGGGTAATGGCTACACCTTC.

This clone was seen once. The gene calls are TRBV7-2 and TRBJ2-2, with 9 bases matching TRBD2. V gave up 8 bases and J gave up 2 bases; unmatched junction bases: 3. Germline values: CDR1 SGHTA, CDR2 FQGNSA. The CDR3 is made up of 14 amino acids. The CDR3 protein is CASWRGGNTGELFF. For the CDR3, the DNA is TGTGCCAGCTGGCGGGGGGGCAACACCGGGGAGCTGTTTTTT.

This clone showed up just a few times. CDR3: CASSLWDRGNTEAFF. CDR3 DNA sequence: TGTGCCAGCAGCTTATGGGACAGGGGGAACACTGAAGCTTTCTTT. The chain employs TRBV7-6 and TRBJ1-1, with 10 positions matching TRBD1. Trimming cost V 2 bases and J 1 base; bases outside gene matches: 1. The V gene's germline CDR1 is SGHVS and CDR2 FNYEAQ. The CDR3 spans 15 residues.

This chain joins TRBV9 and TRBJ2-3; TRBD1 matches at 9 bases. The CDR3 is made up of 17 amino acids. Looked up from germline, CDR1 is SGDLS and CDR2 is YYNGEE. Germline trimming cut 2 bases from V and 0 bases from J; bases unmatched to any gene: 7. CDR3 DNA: TGTGCCAGCAGCGTCACAGGGGGCCCCTATAGCACAGATACGCAGTATTTT. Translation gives CASSVTGGPYSTDTQYF. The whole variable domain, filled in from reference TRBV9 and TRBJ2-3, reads DSGVTQTPKHLITATGQRVTLRCSPRSGDLSVYWYQQSLDQGLQFLIQYYNGEERAKGNILERFSAQQFPDLHSELNLSSLELGDSALYFCASSVTGGPYSTDTQYFGPGTRLTVL.

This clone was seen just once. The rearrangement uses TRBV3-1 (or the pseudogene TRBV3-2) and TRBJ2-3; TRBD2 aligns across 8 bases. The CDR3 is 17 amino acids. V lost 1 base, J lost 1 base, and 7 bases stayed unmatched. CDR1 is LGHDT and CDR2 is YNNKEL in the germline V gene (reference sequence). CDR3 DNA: TGTGCCAGCAGCCAAGCGTTCTCAGCGGGGGGCACAGATACGCAGTATTTT. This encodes CASSQAFSAGGTDTQYF.

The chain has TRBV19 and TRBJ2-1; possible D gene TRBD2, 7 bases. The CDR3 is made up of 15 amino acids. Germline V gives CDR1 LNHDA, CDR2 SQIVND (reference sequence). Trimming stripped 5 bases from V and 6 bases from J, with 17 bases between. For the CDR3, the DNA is TGTGCCAGTAGTGTGGGCGCCGGGGGGCTCAATGAGCAGTTCTTC. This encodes CASSVGAGGLNEQFF.

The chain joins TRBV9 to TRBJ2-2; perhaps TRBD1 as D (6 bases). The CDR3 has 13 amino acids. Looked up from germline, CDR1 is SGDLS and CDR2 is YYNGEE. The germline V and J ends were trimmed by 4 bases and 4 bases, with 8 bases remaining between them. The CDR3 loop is CASSSDSTGELFF. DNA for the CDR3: TGTGCCAGCAGCTCGGACAGCACCGGGGAGCTGTTTTTT.

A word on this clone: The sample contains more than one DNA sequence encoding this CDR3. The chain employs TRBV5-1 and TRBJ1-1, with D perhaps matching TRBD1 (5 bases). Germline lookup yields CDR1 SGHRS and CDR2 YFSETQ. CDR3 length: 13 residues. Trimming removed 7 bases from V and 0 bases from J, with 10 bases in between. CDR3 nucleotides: TGCGCCAGCTCCAGCAGGGTGAACACTGAAGCTTTCTTT. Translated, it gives CASSSRVNTEAFF.

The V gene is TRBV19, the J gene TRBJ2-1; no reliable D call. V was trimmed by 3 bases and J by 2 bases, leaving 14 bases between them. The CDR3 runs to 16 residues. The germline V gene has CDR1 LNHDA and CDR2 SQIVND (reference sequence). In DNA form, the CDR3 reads TGTGCCAGTAGTATTTTTTTACAGAATCCCTACAATGAGCAGTTCTTC. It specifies CASSIFLQNPYNEQFF.

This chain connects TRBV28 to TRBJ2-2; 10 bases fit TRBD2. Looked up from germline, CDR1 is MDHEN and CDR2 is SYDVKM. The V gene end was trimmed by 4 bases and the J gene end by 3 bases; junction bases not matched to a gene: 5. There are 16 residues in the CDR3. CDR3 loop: CASSWRLAGDTGELFF. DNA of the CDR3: TGTGCCAGCAGTTGGCGGCTAGCGGGGGACACCGGGGAGCTGTTTTTT. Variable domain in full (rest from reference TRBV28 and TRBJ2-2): DVKVTQSSRYLVKRTGEKVFLECVQDMDHENMFWYRQDPGLGLRLIYFSYDVKMKEKGDIPEGYSVSREKKERFSLILESASTNQTSMYLCASSWRLAGDTGELFFGEGSRLTVL.

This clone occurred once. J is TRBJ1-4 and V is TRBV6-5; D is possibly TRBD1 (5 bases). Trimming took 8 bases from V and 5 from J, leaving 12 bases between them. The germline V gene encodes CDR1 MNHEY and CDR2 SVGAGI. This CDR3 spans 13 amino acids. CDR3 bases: TGTGCCAGCCTCTTCGACAGAAATGAAAAACTGTTTTTT. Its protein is CASLFDRNEKLFF.

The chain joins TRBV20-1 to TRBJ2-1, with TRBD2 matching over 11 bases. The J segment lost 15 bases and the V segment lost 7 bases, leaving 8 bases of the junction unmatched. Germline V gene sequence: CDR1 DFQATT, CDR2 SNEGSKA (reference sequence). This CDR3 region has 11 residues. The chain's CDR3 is CSGLAGSWGFF. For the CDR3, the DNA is TGCAGTGGACTAGCGGGATCGTGGGGGTTCTTC.

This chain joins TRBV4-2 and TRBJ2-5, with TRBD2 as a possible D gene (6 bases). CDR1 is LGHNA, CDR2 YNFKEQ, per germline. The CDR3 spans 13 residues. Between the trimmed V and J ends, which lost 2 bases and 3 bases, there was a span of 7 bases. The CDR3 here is CASSQPGEETQYF. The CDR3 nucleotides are TGTGCCAGCAGCCAACCGGGGGAAGAGACCCAGTACTTC.

CDR3 loop: CAWSVQGADTQYF. The CDR3 DNA reads as TGTGCCTGGAGTGTACAGGGGGCAGATACGCAGTATTTT. This chain connects TRBV30 to TRBJ2-3; 8 bases agree with TRBD1. CDR1 and CDR2 (germline): GTSNPN, SVGIG (reference sequence). After removal of 0 bases from V and 4 bases from J, the junction contained 0 bases not matched to a gene. This CDR3 has 13 residues.

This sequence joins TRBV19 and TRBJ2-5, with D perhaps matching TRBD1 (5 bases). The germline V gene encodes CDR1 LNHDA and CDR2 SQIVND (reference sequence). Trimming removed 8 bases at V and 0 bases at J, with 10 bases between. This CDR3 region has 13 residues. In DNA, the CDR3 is TGTGCCAGTTCCCAGGGCGACCAAGAGACCCAGTACTTC. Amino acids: CASSQGDQETQYF.

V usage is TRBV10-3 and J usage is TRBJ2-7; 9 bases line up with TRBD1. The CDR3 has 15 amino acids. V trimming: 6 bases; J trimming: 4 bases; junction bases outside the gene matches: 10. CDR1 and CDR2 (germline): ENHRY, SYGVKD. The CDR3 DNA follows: TGTGCCATCAGACCCGCAGGACAGGGGTCGTACGAGCAGTACTTC. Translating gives CAIRPAGQGSYEQYF.

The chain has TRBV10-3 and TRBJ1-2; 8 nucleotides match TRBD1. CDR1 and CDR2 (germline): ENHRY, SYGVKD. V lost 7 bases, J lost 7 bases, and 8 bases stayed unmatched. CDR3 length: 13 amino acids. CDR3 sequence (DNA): TGTGCCATCACCGGTATTGGGACAGGTGGCTACACCTTC. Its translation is CAITGIGTGGYTF.

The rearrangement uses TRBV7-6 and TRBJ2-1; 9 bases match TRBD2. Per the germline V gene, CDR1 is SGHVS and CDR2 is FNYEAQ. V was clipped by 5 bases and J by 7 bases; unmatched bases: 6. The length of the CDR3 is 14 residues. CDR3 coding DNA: TGTGCCAGCAGCCGCGGGGGGGCATTGAATGAGCAGTTCTTC. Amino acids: CASSRGGALNEQFF.

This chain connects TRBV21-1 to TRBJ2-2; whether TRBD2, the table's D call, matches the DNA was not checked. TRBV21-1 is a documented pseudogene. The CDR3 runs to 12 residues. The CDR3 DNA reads TGTGCCAGACGGAGGGGTTGGGGGGAGCTGTTTTTT. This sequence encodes CARRRGWGELFF.

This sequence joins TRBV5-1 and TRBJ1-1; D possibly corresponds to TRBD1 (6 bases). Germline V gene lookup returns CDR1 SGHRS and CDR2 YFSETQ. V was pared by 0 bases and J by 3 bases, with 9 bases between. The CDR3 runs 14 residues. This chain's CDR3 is CASSLVPGDTEAFF. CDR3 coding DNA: TGCGCCAGCAGCTTGGTGCCAGGGGACACTGAAGCTTTCTTT.

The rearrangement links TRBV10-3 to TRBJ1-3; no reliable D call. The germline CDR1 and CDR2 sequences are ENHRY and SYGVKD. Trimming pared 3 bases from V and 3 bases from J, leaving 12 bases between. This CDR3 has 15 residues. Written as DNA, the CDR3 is TGTGCCATCAGTGATTTTGGTGCCGGTGGAAACACCATATATTTT. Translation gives CAISDFGAGGNTIYF.

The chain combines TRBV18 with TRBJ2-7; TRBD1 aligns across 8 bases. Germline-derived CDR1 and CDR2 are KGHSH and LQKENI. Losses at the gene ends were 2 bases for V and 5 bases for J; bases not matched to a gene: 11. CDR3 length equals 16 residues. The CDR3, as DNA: TGTGCCAGCTCACCATCAACAGGACAGGGAGGCAACGAGCAGTACTTC. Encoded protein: CASSPSTGQGGNEQYF.